This passage covers 5 T cell receptor beta chains from one sample sequenced in a study of a mutant IDH1 vaccine in newly diagnosed glioma. Stated time point: week 47, end of study. A 20-mer mutant IDH1 peptide at 300 ug was injected subcutaneously with topical imiquimod. Here immunoSEQ multiplex PCR was the method, and the copy in TCRdb shows in-frame clones only, minus some. Counted here are roughly 34,000 clones, about 93% occurring once; the ten biggest clones make up 5% to 6%. These receptors have no known antigen. The input for sequencing was PBMCs, taken from a glioma patient whose treatment included an IDH1 peptide vaccine. Receptor source: a woman aged 40 to 55 with glioma.

Turning to this clone: One junction end does not reproduce the germline sequence, and a read error may be involved. The gene calls are TRBV11-2 and TRBJ1-1; D is undetermined. This CDR3 spans 13 amino acids. Germline V gene lookup returns CDR1 SGHAT and CDR2 FQNNGV. CDR3 sequence (DNA): TGTGCCACCAGCCGATTGTGGAACACTGAAGCTTTCTTT. Translating it yields CATSRLWNTEAFF.

V is TRBV6-5 and J is TRBJ1-2; unclear D gene. The CDR3 extends over 14 amino acids. CDR1 is MNHEY and CDR2 is SVGAGI in the germline V gene. Deletions cut 2 bases from V and 1 base from J, with 8 bases between. The CDR3 reads CASSYGRLNYGYTF. CDR3 DNA: TGTGCCAGCAGTTACGGCAGGCTTAACTATGGCTACACCTTC.

The chain joins TRBV2 to TRBJ1-3; 9 nucleotides line up with TRBD1. The CDR3 sequence is 15 residues long. V was clipped by 7 bases and J by 3 bases; unmatched bases: 7. CDR1 and CDR2 (germline): SNHLY, FYNNEI. The CDR3 nucleotides are TGTGCCAGCAACCCACAGGGGGCGATTGGAAACACCATATATTTT. Translation: CASNPQGAIGNTIYF.

The chain employs TRBV5-6 and TRBJ2-5, with 9 bases identical to TRBD2. Looked up from germline, CDR1 is SGHDT and CDR2 is YYEEEE. This CDR3 is 16 amino acids long. The V and J ends lost 0 bases and 5 bases, in that order; junction bases with no gene match: 8. CDR3 in amino acids: CASSLEPAGGPETQYF. The CDR3 DNA reads TGTGCCAGCAGCTTGGAGCCAGCGGGGGGTCCGGAGACCCAGTACTTC.

A single count supports this clone. V gene TRBV10-1 combines with J gene TRBJ1-1; D is possibly TRBD1 (5 bases). CDR1 and CDR2 (germline): WNHNN, SYGVQD (reference sequence). V lost 3 bases to trimming and J lost 7 bases, with 18 bases between them. The length of the CDR3 is 15 residues. The CDR3 DNA sequence: TGCGCCAGCAGTGATTATAGGACGGGAACAGGTGAAGCTTTCTTT. Translation: CASSDYRTGTGEAFF.